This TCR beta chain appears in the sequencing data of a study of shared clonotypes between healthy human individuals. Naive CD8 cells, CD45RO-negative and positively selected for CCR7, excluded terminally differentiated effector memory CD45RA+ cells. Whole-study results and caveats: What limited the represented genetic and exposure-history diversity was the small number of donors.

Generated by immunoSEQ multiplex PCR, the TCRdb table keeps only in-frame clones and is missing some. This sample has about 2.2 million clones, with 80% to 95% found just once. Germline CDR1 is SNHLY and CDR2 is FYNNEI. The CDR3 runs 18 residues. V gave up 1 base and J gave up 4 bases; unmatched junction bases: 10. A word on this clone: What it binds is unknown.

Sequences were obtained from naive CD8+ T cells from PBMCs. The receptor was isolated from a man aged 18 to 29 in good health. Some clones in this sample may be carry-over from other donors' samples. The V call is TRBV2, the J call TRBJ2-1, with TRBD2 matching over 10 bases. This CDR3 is CASSEEGFGTSAYNEQFF. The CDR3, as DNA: TGTGCCAGCAGTGAAGAGGGCTTTGGGACTAGCGCATACAATGAGCAGTTCTTC.